The next 32 T cell receptor beta chains were all read from a single sample in a study of molecular identifiers for immune sequencing clone quantification. Each CDR3 protein gets one entry after TCRdb re-called the PCR reads with MiXCR. This table holds roughly 320,000 distinct CDR3 sequences, roughly a fifth found once. The sample was naive CD8+ T cells from blood, with Jurkat cell RNA spiked in. Subset reported: FACS-sorted CD8+CD4-CCR7+CD45RA+ naive T cells. The receptor source for this set is a human donor in good health. Some libraries in this study had Jurkat cell RNA spiked in.

This clonotype was found many times. The J gene is TRBJ2-7, the V gene TRBV12-3 or TRBV12-4, with TRBD1 as a possible D gene (6 bases). This CDR3 is built from 16 residues. V was clipped by 7 bases and J by 2 bases, with 21 bases between them. CDR3 protein: CASTSGTRRIAYEQYF. The CDR3 nucleotides are TGTGCCAGCACCTCCGGGACAAGGCGGATTGCCTACGAGCAGTACTTC.

This clonotype was seen a handful of times. The genes are TRBV7-8 and TRBJ2-3; no definite D call. Germline V gives CDR1 SGHVS, CDR2 FQNEAQ. CDR3 length: 12 residues. V shed 3 bases and J shed 6 bases, with 7 bases lying between them. CDR3 nucleotide sequence: TGTGCCAGCAGCTTTGCCAGGGATACGCAGTATTTT. This sequence encodes CASSFARDTQYF.

There are many counts of this clonotype. The chain carries TRBV7-9 and TRBJ1-3; D not resolved. There are 17 residues in the CDR3. Germline V lookup: CDR1 SEHNR, CDR2 FQNEAQ (reference sequence). The V end was cut by 1 base, the J end by 2 bases, with 15 bases between. The CDR3 reads CASSLGVSGPPGNTIYF. CDR3 nucleotide sequence: TGTGCCAGCAGCTTAGGAGTCTCAGGCCCTCCTGGAAACACCATATATTTT.

Notes on this clonotype: With a much larger clone just one base away, this may be a read error. The chain has TRBV7-9 and TRBJ2-1; D not resolved. This CDR3 region has 18 residues. Per germline, CDR1 SEHNR and CDR2 FQNEAQ (reference sequence). The CDR3 sequence is CASSPSRGSAGPYDEQFF. For the CDR3, the DNA is TGTGCCAGCAGCCCCTCTCGTGGGTCGGCCGGGCCCTACGATGAGCAGTTCTTC. Variable domain in full (rest from reference TRBV7-9 and TRBJ2-1): DTGVSQNPRHKITKRGQNVTFRCDPISEHNRLYWYRQTLGQGPEFLTYFQNEAQLEKSRLLSDRFSAERPKGSFSTLEIQRTEQGDSAMYLCASSPSRGSAGPYDEQFFGPGTRLTVL.

At least ten counts were recorded for this clonotype. The chain uses TRBV4-2 and TRBJ1-4; D may be TRBD1 (6 bases). This CDR3 has 16 residues. Germline V gives CDR1 LGHNA, CDR2 YNFKEQ. Trimming removed 4 bases from V and 4 bases from J, with 16 bases in between. The CDR3 is CASSPTEGQVNEKLFF. The CDR3 region has the DNA TGTGCCAGCAGCCCCACCGAGGGACAAGTTAATGAAAAACTGTTTTTT.

This clonotype came up many times. The chain carries TRBV7-9 and TRBJ2-7; 9 nucleotides line up with TRBD1. Trimming cost V 5 bases and J 6 bases; bases outside gene matches: 5. Germline CDR1 reads SEHNR; CDR2 reads FQNEAQ (reference sequence). The CDR3 consists of 13 residues. The CDR3 protein is CASSPGQGAEQYF. Written as DNA, the CDR3 is TGTGCCAGCAGCCCGGGACAGGGCGCCGAGCAGTACTTC.

At least ten counts were recorded for this clonotype. The chain is built from TRBV29-1 and TRBJ2-1; 7 positions agree with TRBD1. The germline V gene has CDR1 SQVTM and CDR2 ANQGSEA. V lost 3 bases to trimming and J lost 1 base; unmatched junction nucleotides: 0. This CDR3 region has 13 residues. The CDR3 spells CSVETGSYNEQFF. CDR3 in DNA: TGCAGCGTTGAGACAGGGTCCTACAATGAGCAGTTCTTC.

As to this clonotype: Given a much more abundant clone one base away, this may be a read error. The rearrangement joins TRBV7-9 to TRBJ2-7; TRBD2 aligns across 8 bases. Trimming cost V 5 bases and J 7 bases; bases outside gene matches: 7. The CDR3 runs 13 residues. CDR1 and CDR2 from the germline V gene are SEHNR and FQNEAQ (reference sequence). The CDR3 here is CASSPAGDLEQYF. CDR3 DNA sequence: TGTGCCAGCAGCCCAGCGGGGGACCTGGAGCAGTACTTC.

Turning to this clonotype: Its ends do not fully match the called genes, so a read error is possible. The genes are TRBV27 and TRBJ2-2; D unclear. Germline assignment: CDR1 MNHEY and CDR2 SMNVEV (reference sequence). The CDR3 contains 12 residues. The CDR3 DNA reads as TGTACCAGCAGTTTAGAGGCCGGGGAGCTGTTTTTT. Protein: CTSSLEAGELFF.

Concerning this clonotype itself: A clone one base away is much larger, so this may be a read error. V gene TRBV27 combines with J gene TRBJ1-1, with no clear D. The CDR3 consists of 11 residues. The germline gives CDR1 MNHEY, CDR2 SMNVEV (reference sequence). CDR3 residues: CATHTGKEAYF. CDR3 nucleotide sequence: TGTGCCACCCACACGGGGAAAGAAGCTTACTTT.

Concerning this clonotype: A read error is possible here, since a much larger clone lies one base away. V usage is TRBV7-2 and J usage is TRBJ2-1; tentative D call: TRBD2 (5 bases). Germline lookup yields CDR1 SGHTA and CDR2 FQGNSA. The CDR3 is made up of 18 amino acids. V was trimmed by 2 bases and J by 5 bases, leaving 22 bases between them. In DNA, the CDR3 is TGTACCAGCAGCTTATATCTAATGACTATGGAGTTAGACAATGAGCAGTTCTTC. It codes for CTSSLYLMTMELDNEQFF.

In regard to this clonotype: A read error may explain this, as a much larger clone is one base away. The gene calls are TRBV7-9 and TRBJ1-1; D is ambiguous. The V gene lost 5 bases and the J gene lost 5 bases, with 6 bases spanning the gap. The CDR3 has 11 amino acids. Germline assignment: CDR1 SEHNR and CDR2 FQNEAQ (reference sequence). The CDR3, as DNA: TGTGCCAGCAGCCCCTGGACTGAAGCTTTCTTT. Residues: CASSPWTEAFF.

This sequence joins TRBV4-3 and TRBJ1-6, with D perhaps TRBD1 (5 bases). CDR1 is LGHNA, CDR2 YSLEER, per germline. Between the trimmed V and J ends, which lost 4 bases and 9 bases, there was a span of 25 bases. This CDR3 spans 18 amino acids. This CDR3 is CASSRDFRGELSGSPLHF. For the CDR3, the DNA is TGCGCCAGCAGCCGAGATTTTAGAGGGGAACTCTCGGGTTCACCCCTCCACTTT.

The J gene is TRBJ1-2, the V gene TRBV4-1, with 7 bases that match TRBD1. In germline, CDR1 is MGHRA, CDR2 YSYEKL. V was clipped by 8 bases and J by 2 bases; unmatched bases: 8. The CDR3 runs 14 residues. CDR3 residues: CASGPQGENYGYTF. DNA of the CDR3: TGCGCCAGCGGCCCGCAGGGGGAGAACTATGGCTACACCTTC.

This clonotype was counted ten times or more. Here the CDR3 reads CASSDWDRVHEQYF. The CDR3 DNA reads as TGTGCCAGCAGTGATTGGGACAGGGTCCACGAGCAGTACTTC. This sequence joins TRBV25-1 and TRBJ2-7; 9 nucleotides align to TRBD1. In germline, CDR1 is MGHDK, CDR2 SYGVNS. The CDR3 runs to 14 residues. With 3 bases clipped from V and 5 bases from J, the junction kept 5 bases outside the gene matches.

This clonotype was observed at least ten times. The genes are TRBV12-3 or TRBV12-4 and TRBJ2-3; possibly TRBD1 for D (5 bases). V lost 2 bases and J 2 bases, leaving 11 bases between the germline ends. CDR3 size: 15 residues. DNA for the CDR3: TGTGCCAGCAGTTTACAGGGCACACTCACAGATACGCAGTATTTT. Its protein is CASSLQGTLTDTQYF.

This clonotype turned up a few times. The V and J genes are TRBV6-1 and TRBJ2-7; D perhaps matches TRBD1 (6 bases). This CDR3 comprises 13 residues. CDR1 and CDR2 (germline): MNHNS, SASEGT. V was shortened by 2 bases and J by 4 bases, with 9 bases between the two germline ends. DNA for the CDR3: TGTGCCAGCAGTGAAAAGGGGGTATACGAGCAGTACTTC. This sequence encodes CASSEKGVYEQYF.

This clonotype was detected ten times or more. V and J are TRBV4-3 and TRBJ2-3; weak D call: TRBD2 (6 bases). Trimming left V 1 base short and J 9 bases short, with 17 bases between. The CDR3 spans 15 residues. The germline gives CDR1 LGHNA, CDR2 YSLEER. The DNA for the CDR3 is TGCGCCAGCAGCCAAGGTCTCGGCGGGGCGGAGACGCAGTATTTT. It yields the protein CASSQGLGGAETQYF.

Details on this clonotype: The CDR3 end shows no conserved phenylalanine or tryptophan, and so a read error is likely. The V call is TRBV12-3 or TRBV12-4, the J call TRBJ2-3, with 9 nucleotides matching TRBD2. V lost 5 bases, J lost 1 base, and 10 bases stayed unmatched. This CDR3 is 17 amino acids long. CDR3 loop: CASSPLRTSAGTDTQYI. As DNA, the CDR3 is TGTGCCAGCAGTCCCCTCCGGACTAGCGCGGGCACAGATACGCAGTATATT.

As concerns this clonotype: This could be a read error, since a much larger clone is one nucleotide away. The chain combines TRBV5-3 with TRBJ2-1; tentative D call: TRBD2 (5 bases). TRBV5-3 falls under the ORF class, with uncertain function. The CDR3 spans 13 residues. The CDR3 reads CASSLALDSGQFF. The CDR3 region has the DNA TGTGCCAGCAGCTTGGCCTTGGACTCCGGGCAGTTCTTC.

The chain joins TRBV28 to TRBJ1-5; D perhaps matches TRBD1 (6 bases). Trimming pared 6 bases from V and 7 bases from J, leaving 16 bases between. This CDR3 has 14 residues. Germline CDR1 MDHEN, CDR2 SYDVKM. CDR3 nucleotides: TGTGCCAGCAGCCAAGACAGGTTCGAACAGCCCCAGCATTTT. Amino acids: CASSQDRFEQPQHF.

In its sample, this clonotype was seen many times. This rearrangement joins TRBV19 to TRBJ2-2; D gene unclear. Trimming removed 1 base from V and 8 bases from J, with 5 bases in between. The length of the CDR3 is 12 residues. In germline, CDR1 is LNHDA, CDR2 SQIVND (reference sequence). The CDR3 spells CASSIVVGELFF. The CDR3 DNA sequence: TGTGCCAGTAGTATAGTGGTGGGGGAGCTGTTTTTT. Full variable domain (outside the CDR3, taken from reference TRBV19 and TRBJ2-2): DGGITQSPKYLFRKEGQNVTLSCEQNLNHDAMYWYRQDPGQGLRLIYYSQIVNDFQKGDIAEGYSVSREKKESFPLTVTSAQKNPTAFYLCASSIVVGELFFGEGSRLTVL.

This clonotype was detected many times. The V call is TRBV2, the J call TRBJ2-1; TRBD1 aligns across 8 bases. In germline, CDR1 is SNHLY, CDR2 FYNNEI. The CDR3 contains 15 residues. Germline trimming cut 5 bases from V and 9 bases from J; bases unmatched to any gene: 12. CDR3 residues: CASSSGRQGIGEQFF. The CDR3 bases are TGTGCCAGCAGTTCCGGGAGACAGGGGATTGGTGAGCAGTTCTTC.

There are many counts of this clonotype. This chain connects TRBV7-9 to TRBJ1-4; D is ambiguous. Germline V lookup: CDR1 SEHNR, CDR2 FQNEAQ (reference sequence). The CDR3 has 12 amino acids. The germline V and J ends were trimmed by 5 bases and 7 bases, with 8 bases remaining between them. The CDR3 loop reads CASSGSAEKLFF. CDR3 in DNA: TGTGCCAGCAGCGGGTCGGCTGAAAAACTGTTTTTT.

This clonotype was seen ten or more times. This rearrangement joins TRBV6-6 to TRBJ1-5; D uncertain. Germline CDR1 reads MNHNY; CDR2 reads SVGAGI (reference sequence). Trimming removed 2 bases at V and 0 bases at J, with 14 bases between. The CDR3 has 17 amino acids. CDR3 in amino acids: CASSYPGTKASNQPQHF. The DNA of the CDR3 is TGTGCCAGCAGTTACCCCGGTACCAAGGCTAGCAATCAGCCCCAGCATTTT.

Many counts were recorded for this clonotype. The chain combines TRBV7-9 with TRBJ2-7; 7 nucleotides line up with TRBD1. V lost 5 bases, J lost 2 bases, and 12 bases stayed unmatched. The CDR3 is made up of 16 amino acids. The germline V gene encodes CDR1 SEHNR and CDR2 FQNEAQ (reference sequence). In DNA, the CDR3 is TGTGCCAGCAGCCCTCGACAGGGTTCGGGTCCCTACGAGCAGTACTTC. Amino acids: CASSPRQGSGPYEQYF.

This clonotype has at least ten counts. This chain connects TRBV27 to TRBJ1-4; D unclear. The CDR3 is 14 residues long. V gave up 2 bases and J gave up 3 bases, with 7 bases separating them. The germline CDR1 and CDR2 sequences are MNHEY and SMNVEV (reference sequence). Here the CDR3 DNA reads TGTGCCAGCAGTTTAAGTTTTTCTAATGAAAAACTGTTTTTT. This translates into CASSLSFSNEKLFF.

This clonotype was counted ten times or more. The gene calls are TRBV6-4 and TRBJ2-1; D might be TRBD2 (5 bases). Trimming stripped 7 bases from V and 3 bases from J, with 13 bases between. CDR3 length equals 14 residues. From germline, CDR1 is MRHNA and CDR2 SNTAGT. The CDR3 sequence is CASIGLHSYNEQFF. The CDR3 nucleotides read TGTGCCAGCATCGGACTGCATAGCTACAATGAGCAGTTCTTC.

Turning to this clonotype: Sequence at one end of the junction differs from germline and may be a read error. CDR3: CAGSAGTSEYEQYF. DNA of the CDR3: TGTGCCGGCAGCGCGGGGACTAGCGAGTACGAGCAGTACTTC. This sequence joins TRBV13 and TRBJ2-7; 10 bases match TRBD2. The CDR3 is made up of 14 amino acids. CDR1 and CDR2 from the germline V gene are PRHDT and FYEKMQ (reference sequence).

This rearrangement joins TRBV19 to TRBJ2-5; 7 positions agree with TRBD1. Germline V CDR1 and CDR2: LNHDA, SQIVND (reference sequence). The CDR3 contains 15 residues. J gave up 3 bases and V 10 bases, and 14 bases lay outside the gene matches. CDR3 protein: CATNPQTGTEETQYF. For the CDR3, the DNA is TGTGCCACTAATCCCCAAACCGGGACAGAAGAGACCCAGTACTTC.

Regarding this clonotype: A much larger clone differs by one base, so this may be a read error. The gene calls are TRBV4-3 and TRBJ2-3, with a tentative D call TRBD2 (5 bases). The ends were cut back, 0 bases at V and 0 bases at J, with 10 bases in the middle. CDR3 length equals 16 residues. Germline CDR1 LGHNA, CDR2 YSLEER. CDR3 nucleotides: TGCGCCAGCAGCCAAGAGTCTGGCGGGAGCACAGATACGCAGTATTTT. Protein product: CASSQESGGSTDTQYF.

On this clonotype: A much larger clone lies one base from this, so it may be a read error. In DNA form, the CDR3 reads TGTGCCAGCAGCTACGCCCAGGGCGGTGGCACTGAAGCTTTCTTT. Protein: CASSYAQGGGTEAFF. The J gene is TRBJ1-1, the V gene TRBV7-9; tentatively, D is TRBD1 (5 bases). V was trimmed by 4 bases and J by 4 bases, leaving 16 bases between them. Germline CDR1 and CDR2: SEHNR and FQNEAQ (reference sequence). The CDR3 runs 15 residues. The whole variable domain, remainder taken from reference TRBV7-9 and TRBJ1-1, is DTGVSQNPRHKITKRGQNVTFRCDPISEHNRLYWYRQTLGQGPEFLTYFQNEAQLEKSRLLSDRFSAERPKGSFSTLEIQRTEQGDSAMYLCASSYAQGGGTEAFFGQGTRLTVV.